This entry lists 27 T cell receptor beta chains sequenced from one sample in a study of shared clonotypes between healthy human individuals. Assay: immunoSEQ multiplex PCR; the TCRdb copy retains only in-frame clones and omits some. The sample contains more than 1 million clones, 75% to 85% of which appear only once. The sample comprised memory CD4+ T cells from PBMCs. The subset is: CD45RA-negative fraction. The source is a man younger than 30 in good health. Some clones in this sample may be carry-over from other donors' samples.

The rearrangement joins TRBV23-1 to TRBJ2-5, with D unclear. TRBV23-1 is an open reading frame, and its role is uncertain. V lost 4 bases to trimming and J lost 4 bases, with 16 bases between them. The length of the CDR3 is 15 residues. The CDR3 coding sequence is TGCGCCAGCAGTCGCCCCGAAGGTAGGTCAGAGACCCAGTACTTC. It translates to CASSRPEGRSETQYF.

The rearrangement links TRBV10-3 to TRBJ1-1; tentatively, D is TRBD1 (5 bases). Germline V gene data show CDR1 as ENHRY and CDR2 as SYGVKD. V dropped 2 bases and J dropped 4 bases, with 14 bases sitting between them. The CDR3 has 15 residues. CDR3 sequence: CAISEGGQGGTEAFF. In nucleotides, the CDR3 is TGTGCCATCAGTGAGGGCGGGCAGGGTGGCACTGAAGCTTTCTTT.

This clone showed up just a few times. The chain links TRBV18 to TRBJ2-2; D is unresolved. Germline V gives CDR1 KGHSH, CDR2 LQKENI. The length of the CDR3 is 16 residues. V dropped 3 bases and J dropped 0 bases, with 11 bases sitting between them. CDR3 nucleotides: TGTGCCAGCTCACCGGCGGTAGGTCCGAACACCGGGGAGCTGTTTTTT. As protein: CASSPAVGPNTGELFF.

The V gene is TRBV7-2, the J gene TRBJ2-7; D is tentatively TRBD1 or TRBD2 (6 bases each). The CDR3 spans 15 residues. Trimming shortened V by 5 bases and J by 10 bases, and 24 bases separated the two germline ends. Germline V gene lookup returns CDR1 SGHTA and CDR2 FQGNSA. CDR3 bases: TGTGCCAGCAGCCCAACTCGGGGGCCGGAGGCAGTCCAGTACTTC. This encodes CASSPTRGPEAVQYF.

This clone was seen a few times. V and J are TRBV27 and TRBJ1-2; 8 nucleotides match TRBD1. This CDR3 is 13 amino acids long. The V gene end was trimmed by 6 bases and the J gene end by 7 bases; junction bases not matched to a gene: 7. Germline V gene sequence: CDR1 MNHEY, CDR2 SMNVEV (reference sequence). The chain's CDR3 is CASSQTRGLGYTF. DNA for the CDR3: TGTGCCAGCAGCCAGACCAGGGGGCTTGGCTACACCTTC.

This clone was seen a single time. This rearrangement joins TRBV5-4 to TRBJ2-3; 10 bases fit TRBD2. Germline CDR1 is SGHNT and CDR2 is YYREEE (reference sequence). V gave up 6 bases and J gave up 2 bases; unmatched junction bases: 6. The CDR3 is 15 residues long. The CDR3 region has the DNA TGTGCCAGCAAAGCGGGAGGGCTATACACAGATACGCAGTATTTT. As protein: CASKAGGLYTDTQYF.

The chain links TRBV2 to TRBJ1-2; the D gene is possibly TRBD1 (5 bases). This CDR3 spans 12 amino acids. V lost 2 bases to trimming and J lost 7 bases, with 8 bases between them. Germline CDR1 and CDR2: SNHLY and FYNNEI. This CDR3 is CASSERQGGYTF. CDR3 nucleotides: TGTGCCAGCAGTGAAAGGCAGGGTGGCTACACCTTC. The full variable domain, with the rest looked up from reference TRBV2 and TRBJ1-2, is EPEVTQTPSHQVTQMGQEVILRCVPISNHLYFYWYRQILGQKVEFLVSFYNNEISEKSEIFDDQFSVERPDGSNFTLKIRSTKLEDSAMYFCASSERQGGYTFGSGTRLTVV.

The chain employs TRBV5-1 and TRBJ2-2, with TRBD2 matching 7 bases. V lost 1 base and J lost 8; bases outside the gene matches: 11. Germline CDR1 SGHRS, CDR2 YFSETQ. CDR3 length: 16 residues. The CDR3 DNA is TGCGCCAGCAGCTTGAGGGCTAGCGGTTCTCGAGGGGAGCTGTTTTTT. Protein sequence: CASSLRASGSRGELFF.

The chain is built from TRBV7-9 and TRBJ2-1; D tentatively reads TRBD1 or TRBD2 (5 bases each). The CDR3 loop spans 15 amino acids. CDR1 is SEHNR, CDR2 FQNEAQ, per germline (reference sequence). V shed 5 bases and J shed 7 bases, with 18 bases lying between them. The CDR3 bases are TGTGCCAGCAGCCGGGGACCGACGAGGGGAAATGAGCAGTTCTTC. Protein: CASSRGPTRGNEQFF.

The V gene is TRBV2, the J gene TRBJ2-7; D remains ambiguous. V lost 4 bases and J 4 bases, leaving 5 bases between the germline ends. The germline gives CDR1 SNHLY, CDR2 FYNNEI. This CDR3 is built from 11 residues. The CDR3 sequence is CASSVQYEQYF. The CDR3 region has the DNA TGTGCCAGCAGTGTTCAGTACGAGCAGTACTTC.

The chain links TRBV29-1 to TRBJ2-3, with unresolved D. The CDR3 contains 12 residues. The V gene lost 6 bases and the J gene lost 6 bases, with 13 bases spanning the gap. Germline V gene lookup returns CDR1 SQVTM and CDR2 ANQGSEA. CDR3 in DNA: TGCAGCGTCTCACGGGCCGCCGATACGCAGTATTTT. Amino acids: CSVSRAADTQYF.

Points on this clone: A junction end diverges from the germline sequence, so it may reflect a read error. This sequence joins TRBV6-1 and TRBJ2-1; weak D call: TRBD2 (6 bases). Germline CDR1 is MNHNS and CDR2 is SASEGT. The CDR3 has 17 residues. CDR3 in DNA: TGTGCCAGCATTGAAAAGGAGGGCGGTCCGGGATACAATGAGCAGTTCTTC. Its translation is CASIEKEGGPGYNEQFF.

The chain joins TRBV10-3 to TRBJ1-3, with D uncertain. Trimming removed 6 bases from V and 3 bases from J, with 6 bases in between. Germline V CDR1 and CDR2: ENHRY, SYGVKD. The length of the CDR3 is 12 residues. CDR3 sequence (DNA): TGTGCCATCAGACCCAATGGAAACACCATATATTTT. Its translation is CAIRPNGNTIYF.

V is TRBV27 and J is TRBJ1-2; 9 nucleotides agree with TRBD1. CDR1 and CDR2 from the germline V gene are MNHEY and SMNVEV (reference sequence). V trimming: 8 bases; J trimming: 7 bases; junction bases outside the gene matches: 14. CDR3 size: 15 residues. As DNA, the CDR3 is TGTGCCAGCCGTCGTTTCGGGACAGGGACTAGTGGCTACACCTTC. This encodes CASRRFGTGTSGYTF.

In its sample, this clone was seen a few times. This chain joins TRBV29-1 and TRBJ1-4; no reliable D call. The CDR3 extends over 13 amino acids. Germline CDR1 and CDR2: SQVTM and ANQGSEA. Trimming pared 3 bases from V and 8 bases from J, leaving 13 bases between. CDR3 amino acids: CSVDGGDREKLFF. The CDR3 nucleotides read TGCAGCGTTGACGGTGGGGATCGAGAAAAACTGTTTTTT.

This chain links TRBV4-3 with TRBJ2-7; D unclear. Germline loops: CDR1 LGHNA, CDR2 YSLEER. The CDR3 totals 15 residues. V lost 0 bases to trimming and J lost 2 bases, with 11 bases between them. As DNA, the CDR3 is TGCGCCAGCAGCCAAGATTACGGAGTGACCTACGAGCAGTACTTC. Translated, it gives CASSQDYGVTYEQYF.

The CDR3 coding sequence is TGTGCCAGCAGCCAAGGGCTAGCGGGAGTATATACGCAGTATTTT. Its protein is CASSQGLAGVYTQYF. The rearrangement uses TRBV4-2 and TRBJ2-3; 10 bases line up with TRBD2. The CDR3 contains 15 residues. V lost 1 base, J lost 7 bases, and 5 bases stayed unmatched. Germline V CDR1 and CDR2: LGHNA, YNFKEQ.

The chain uses TRBV11-1 and TRBJ1-1; 8 bases are shared with TRBD1. The V gene's germline CDR1 is SGHAT and CDR2 FQDESV (reference sequence). Trimming took 1 base from V and 1 from J; bases not matched to a gene: 5. This CDR3 is 16 amino acids long. The CDR3 DNA sequence: TGTGCCAGCAGCTTAGACGGTGACAGGGGGAACACTGAAGCTTTCTTT. Its protein is CASSLDGDRGNTEAFF.

This clone was seen a single time. V is TRBV7-9 and J is TRBJ2-7, with D tentatively TRBD2 (6 bases). CDR1 and CDR2 from the germline V gene are SEHNR and FQNEAQ (reference sequence). The V gene lost 5 bases and the J gene lost 4 bases, with 9 bases spanning the gap. The CDR3 contains 12 residues. The CDR3 spells CASSRDLYEQYF. The DNA of the CDR3 is TGTGCCAGCAGCCGGGACTTGTACGAGCAGTACTTC.

CDR3 residues: CASSVEDFYPGELFF. The CDR3 nucleotides read TGTGCCAGCAGCGTAGAAGACTTTTATCCCGGGGAGCTGTTTTTT. This chain uses TRBV9 with TRBJ2-2; D gene uncertain. V was shortened by 0 bases and J by 6 bases, with 12 bases between the two germline ends. Germline lookup yields CDR1 SGDLS and CDR2 YYNGEE. The CDR3 spans 15 residues.

This chain connects TRBV6-5 to TRBJ1-4, with unresolved D. This CDR3 comprises 13 residues. Germline V gives CDR1 MNHEY, CDR2 SVGAGI. V shed 2 bases and J shed 4 bases, with 5 bases lying between them. The CDR3 loop reads CASSYISNEKLFF. The CDR3 DNA is TGTGCCAGCAGTTACATCAGTAATGAAAAACTGTTTTTT.

J is TRBJ2-1 and V is TRBV15, with D possibly matching TRBD2 (5 bases). V was trimmed by 2 bases and J by 12 bases, leaving 14 bases between them. Looked up from germline, CDR1 is LNHNV and CDR2 is YYDKDF (reference sequence). This CDR3 has 13 amino acids. CDR3 region: CATSRMDPGRQFF. The CDR3 DNA reads TGTGCCACCAGCAGAATGGACCCGGGGAGGCAGTTCTTC.

This clone was observed a few times. V and J are TRBV19 and TRBJ1-5; tentatively, D is TRBD1 (5 bases). V dropped 10 bases and J dropped 5 bases, with 21 bases sitting between them. CDR3 length: 15 residues. CDR1 and CDR2 from the germline V gene are LNHDA and SQIVND (reference sequence). For the CDR3, the DNA is TGTGCCACCAGCGTCGGGGGACTCCGAGATCAGCCCCAGCATTTT. Its protein product is CATSVGGLRDQPQHF. The whole variable domain, remainder taken from reference TRBV19 and TRBJ1-5, is DGGITQSPKYLFRKEGQNVTLSCEQNLNHDAMYWYRQDPGQGLRLIYYSQIVNDFQKGDIAEGYSVSREKKESFPLTVTSAQKNPTAFYLCATSVGGLRDQPQHFGDGTRLSIL.

This clone was detected once. The V call is TRBV5-5, the J call TRBJ1-2; D is undetermined. The CDR3 sequence is 14 residues long. Germline CDR1 is SGHKS and CDR2 is YYEKEE (reference sequence). Trimming stripped 4 bases from V and 4 bases from J, with 14 bases between. The CDR3 sequence: CASSPGFRGYGYTF. DNA of the CDR3: TGTGCCAGCAGCCCCGGGTTTCGGGGCTATGGCTACACCTTC. Together with reference TRBV5-5 and TRBJ1-2, the CDR3 gives the full variable domain: DAGVTQSPTHLIKTRGQQVTLRCSPISGHKSVSWYQQVLGQGPQFIFQYYEKEERGRGNFPDRFSARQFPNYSSELNVNALLLGDSALYLCASSPGFRGYGYTFGSGTRLTVV.

The CDR3: CASSSASGGFYEQYF. DNA for the CDR3: TGTGCCAGCAGTTCCGCCTCAGGGGGCTTCTACGAGCAGTACTTC. This sequence joins TRBV28 and TRBJ2-7; the match to TRBD1 covers 8 bases. CDR1 and CDR2 (germline): MDHEN, SYDVKM. CDR3 length equals 15 residues. Unmatched junction bases numbered 8, after V lost 4 bases and J lost 3 bases.

In regard to this clone: A clone one base away is much larger, so this may be a read error. At the DNA level, this CDR3 is encoded by other sequences in the same sample as well. The chain carries TRBV20-1 and TRBJ1-1; tentative D call: TRBD1 (5 bases). V lost 1 base, J lost 6 bases, and 6 bases lay in between. CDR1 is DFQATT, CDR2 SNEGSKA, per germline (reference sequence). This CDR3 contains 11 residues. CDR3 residues: CSARGGSEAFF. CDR3 nucleotides: TGCAGTGCTAGAGGGGGGTCTGAAGCTTTCTTT.

The chain employs TRBV28 and TRBJ2-5, with 11 bases identical to TRBD2. With the DNA end fitting TRBJ2-7 better, the J assignment may be wrong. The germline V gene has CDR1 MDHEN and CDR2 SYDVKM. This CDR3 region has 16 residues. Here the CDR3 DNA reads TGTGCCAGCAGAGGGACTAGCGGAACCTTAGGCTACGAGCAGTACTTC. Its protein is CASRGTSGTLGYEQYF.